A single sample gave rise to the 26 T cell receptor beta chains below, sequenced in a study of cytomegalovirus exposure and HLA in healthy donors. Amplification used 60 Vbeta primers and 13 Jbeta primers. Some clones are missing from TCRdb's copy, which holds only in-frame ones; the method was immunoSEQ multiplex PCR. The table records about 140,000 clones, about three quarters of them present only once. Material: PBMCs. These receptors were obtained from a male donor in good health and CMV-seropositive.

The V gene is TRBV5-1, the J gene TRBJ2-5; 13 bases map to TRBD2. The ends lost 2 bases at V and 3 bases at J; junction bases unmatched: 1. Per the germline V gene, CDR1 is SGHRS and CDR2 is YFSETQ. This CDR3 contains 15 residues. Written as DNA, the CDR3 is TGCGCCAGCAGCTTAGGACTAGCGGGGGAAGAGACCCAGTACTTC. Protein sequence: CASSLGLAGEETQYF.

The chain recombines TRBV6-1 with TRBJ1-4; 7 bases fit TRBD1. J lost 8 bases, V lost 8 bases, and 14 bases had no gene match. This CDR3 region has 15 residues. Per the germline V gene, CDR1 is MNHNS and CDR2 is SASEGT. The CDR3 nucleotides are TGTGCCAGCCGGCGTATTGGGCAGGGGGAAGAAAAACTGTTTTTT. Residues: CASRRIGQGEEKLFF.

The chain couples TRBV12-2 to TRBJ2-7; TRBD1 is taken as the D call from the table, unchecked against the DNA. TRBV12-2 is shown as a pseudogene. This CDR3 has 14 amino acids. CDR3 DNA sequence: TGTGCAAGTCGCCTAGGACAGAGCTCCTACGAGCAGTACTTC. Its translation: CASRLGQSSYEQYF.

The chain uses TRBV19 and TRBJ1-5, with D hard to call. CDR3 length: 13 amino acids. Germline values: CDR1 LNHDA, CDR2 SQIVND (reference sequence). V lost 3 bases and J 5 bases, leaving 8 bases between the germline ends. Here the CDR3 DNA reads TGTGCCAGTAGTATGTTGGAGTATCAGCCCCAGCATTTT. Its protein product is CASSMLEYQPQHF.

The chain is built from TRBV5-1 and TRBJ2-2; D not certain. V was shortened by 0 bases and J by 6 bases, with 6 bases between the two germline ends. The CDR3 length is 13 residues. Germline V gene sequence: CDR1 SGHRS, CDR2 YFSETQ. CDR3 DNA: TGCGCCAGCAGCTTGGATCCGTCCGGGGAGCTGTTTTTT. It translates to CASSLDPSGELFF.

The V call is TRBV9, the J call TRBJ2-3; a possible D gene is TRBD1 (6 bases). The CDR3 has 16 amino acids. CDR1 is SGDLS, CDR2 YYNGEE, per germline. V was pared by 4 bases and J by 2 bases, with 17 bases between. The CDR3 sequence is CASSRSSRDNTDTQYF. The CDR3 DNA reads TGTGCCAGCAGCCGCTCTTCCCGGGACAACACAGATACGCAGTATTTT.

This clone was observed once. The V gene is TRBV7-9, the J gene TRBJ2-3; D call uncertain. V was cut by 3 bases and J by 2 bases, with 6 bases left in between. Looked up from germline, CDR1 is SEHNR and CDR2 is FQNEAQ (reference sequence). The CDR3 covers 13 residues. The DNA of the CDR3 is TGTGCCAGCAGCTTCTTACTCACAGATACGCAGTATTTT. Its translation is CASSFLLTDTQYF.

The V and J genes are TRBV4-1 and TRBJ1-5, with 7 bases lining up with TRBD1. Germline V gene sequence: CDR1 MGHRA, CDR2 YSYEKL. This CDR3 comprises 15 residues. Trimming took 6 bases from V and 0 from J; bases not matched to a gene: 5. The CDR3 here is CASRVGQASNQPQHF. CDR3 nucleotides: TGCGCCAGCAGAGTAGGACAGGCTAGCAATCAGCCCCAGCATTTT.

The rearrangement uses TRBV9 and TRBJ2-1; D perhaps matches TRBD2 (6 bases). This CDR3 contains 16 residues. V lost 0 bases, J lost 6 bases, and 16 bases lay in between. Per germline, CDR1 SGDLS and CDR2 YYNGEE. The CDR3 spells CASSVALAGFTNEQFF. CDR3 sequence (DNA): TGTGCCAGCAGCGTAGCTCTGGCGGGGTTTACCAATGAGCAGTTCTTC.

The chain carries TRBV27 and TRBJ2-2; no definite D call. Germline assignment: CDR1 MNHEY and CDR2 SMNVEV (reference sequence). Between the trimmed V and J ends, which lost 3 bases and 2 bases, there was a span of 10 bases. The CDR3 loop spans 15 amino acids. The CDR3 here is CASSFGGFNTGELFF. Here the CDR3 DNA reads TGTGCCAGCAGTTTCGGCGGATTCAACACCGGGGAGCTGTTTTTT.

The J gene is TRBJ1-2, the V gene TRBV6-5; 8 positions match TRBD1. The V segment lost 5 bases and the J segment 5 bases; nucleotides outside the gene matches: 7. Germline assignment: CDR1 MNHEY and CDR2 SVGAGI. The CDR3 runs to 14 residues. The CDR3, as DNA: TGTGCCAGCAGTACGCTCTACAGGGGGTATGGCTACACCTTC. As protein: CASSTLYRGYGYTF.

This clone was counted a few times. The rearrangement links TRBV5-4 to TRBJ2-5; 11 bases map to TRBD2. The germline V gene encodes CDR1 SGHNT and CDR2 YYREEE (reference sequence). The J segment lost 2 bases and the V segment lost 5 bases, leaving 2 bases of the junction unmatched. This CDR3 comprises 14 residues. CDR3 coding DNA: TGTGCCAGCAGGGGGACTAGCGGACAAGAGACCCAGTACTTC. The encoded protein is CASRGTSGQETQYF.

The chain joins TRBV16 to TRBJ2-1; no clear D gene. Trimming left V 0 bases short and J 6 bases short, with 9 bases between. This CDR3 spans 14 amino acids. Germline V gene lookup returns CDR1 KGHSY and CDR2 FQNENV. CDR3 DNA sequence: TGTGCCAGCAGCCAATCGAGTGGTGGCAATGAGCAGTTCTTC. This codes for CASSQSSGGNEQFF.

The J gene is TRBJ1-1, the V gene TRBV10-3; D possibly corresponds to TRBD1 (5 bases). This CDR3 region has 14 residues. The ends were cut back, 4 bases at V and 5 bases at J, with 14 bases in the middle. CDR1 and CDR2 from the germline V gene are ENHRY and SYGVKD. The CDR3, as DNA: TGTGCCATCAGTGCTGGACATCTGAGAACTGAAGCTTTCTTT. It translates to CAISAGHLRTEAFF.

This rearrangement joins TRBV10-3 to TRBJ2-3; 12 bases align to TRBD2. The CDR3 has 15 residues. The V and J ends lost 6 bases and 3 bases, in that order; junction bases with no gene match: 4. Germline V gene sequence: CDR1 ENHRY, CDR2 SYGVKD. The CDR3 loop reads CAISSSGRGTDTQYF. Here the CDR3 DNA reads TGTGCCATCAGCTCTAGCGGGAGGGGGACAGATACGCAGTATTTT.

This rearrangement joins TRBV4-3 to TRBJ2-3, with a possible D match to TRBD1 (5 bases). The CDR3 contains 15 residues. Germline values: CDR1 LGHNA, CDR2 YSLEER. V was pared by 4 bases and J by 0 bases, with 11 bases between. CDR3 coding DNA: TGCGCCAGCAGCCCCAGGGAAGGGAGCACAGATACGCAGTATTTT. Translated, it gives CASSPREGSTDTQYF.

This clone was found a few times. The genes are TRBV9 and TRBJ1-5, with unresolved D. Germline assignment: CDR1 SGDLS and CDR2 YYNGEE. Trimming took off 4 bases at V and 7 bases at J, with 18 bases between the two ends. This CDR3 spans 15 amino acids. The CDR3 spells CASSIGGRSDQPQHF. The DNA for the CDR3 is TGTGCCAGCAGCATCGGCGGGAGGAGCGACCAGCCCCAGCATTTT.

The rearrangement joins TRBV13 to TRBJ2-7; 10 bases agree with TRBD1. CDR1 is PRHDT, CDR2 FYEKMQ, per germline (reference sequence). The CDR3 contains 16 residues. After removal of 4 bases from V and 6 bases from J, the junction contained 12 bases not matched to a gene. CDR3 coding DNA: TGTGCCAGCAGCTCCATCAAGGACAGGGGGTTTCGCGAGCAGTACTTC. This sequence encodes CASSSIKDRGFREQYF.

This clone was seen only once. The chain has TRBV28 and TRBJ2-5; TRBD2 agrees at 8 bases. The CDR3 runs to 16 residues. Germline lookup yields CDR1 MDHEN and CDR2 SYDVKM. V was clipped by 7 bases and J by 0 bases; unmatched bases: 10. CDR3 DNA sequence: TGTGCCAGCAACCAAAGGACTAGCCCGTACCAAGAGACCCAGTACTTC. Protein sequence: CASNQRTSPYQETQYF.

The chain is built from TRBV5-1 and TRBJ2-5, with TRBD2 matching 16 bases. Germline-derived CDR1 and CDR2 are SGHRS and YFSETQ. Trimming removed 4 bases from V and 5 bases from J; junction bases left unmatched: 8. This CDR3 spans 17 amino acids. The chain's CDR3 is CASSTGTSGRAEETQYF. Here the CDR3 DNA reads TGCGCCAGCAGCACCGGGACTAGCGGGAGGGCCGAGGAGACCCAGTACTTC.

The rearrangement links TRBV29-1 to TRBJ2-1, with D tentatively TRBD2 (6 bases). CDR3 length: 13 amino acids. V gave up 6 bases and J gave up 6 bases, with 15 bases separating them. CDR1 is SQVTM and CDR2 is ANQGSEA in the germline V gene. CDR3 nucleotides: TGCAGCGTACCCGGGAGCCGGCCCAATGAGCAGTTCTTC. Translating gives CSVPGSRPNEQFF.

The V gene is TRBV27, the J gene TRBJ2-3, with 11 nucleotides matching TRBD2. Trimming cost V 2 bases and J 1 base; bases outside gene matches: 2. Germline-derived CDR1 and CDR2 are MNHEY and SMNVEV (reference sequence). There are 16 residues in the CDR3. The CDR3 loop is CASSLGTSGGTDTQYF. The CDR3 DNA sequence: TGTGCCAGCAGTTTAGGGACTAGCGGAGGCACAGATACGCAGTATTTT.

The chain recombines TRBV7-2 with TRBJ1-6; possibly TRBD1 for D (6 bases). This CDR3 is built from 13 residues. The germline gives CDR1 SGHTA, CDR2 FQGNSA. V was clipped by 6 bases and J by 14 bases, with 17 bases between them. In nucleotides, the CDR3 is TGTGCCAGCAGTTTACAGGGTGAAGGTGCCCTCCACTTT. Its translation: CASSLQGEGALHF.

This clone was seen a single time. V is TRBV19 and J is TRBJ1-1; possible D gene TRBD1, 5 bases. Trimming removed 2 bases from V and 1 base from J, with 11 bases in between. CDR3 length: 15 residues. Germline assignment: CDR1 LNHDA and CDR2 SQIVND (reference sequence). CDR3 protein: CASSILGRPNTEAFF. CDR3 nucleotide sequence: TGTGCCAGTAGTATACTGGGGCGGCCGAACACTGAAGCTTTCTTT.

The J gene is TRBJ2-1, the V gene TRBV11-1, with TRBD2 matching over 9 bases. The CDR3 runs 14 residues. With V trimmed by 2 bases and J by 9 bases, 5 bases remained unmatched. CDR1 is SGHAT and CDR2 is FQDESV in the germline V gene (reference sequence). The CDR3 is CASSLYEREVEQFF. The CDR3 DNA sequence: TGTGCCAGCAGCTTATATGAGCGGGAGGTTGAGCAGTTCTTC.

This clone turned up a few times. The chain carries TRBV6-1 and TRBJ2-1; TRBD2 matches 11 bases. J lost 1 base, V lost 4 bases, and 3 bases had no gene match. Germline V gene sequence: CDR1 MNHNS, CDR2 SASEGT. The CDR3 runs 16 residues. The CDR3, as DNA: TGTGCCAGCAGTGTAGCGGGGGGGCTTTCCTACAATGAGCAGTTCTTC. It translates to CASSVAGGLSYNEQFF.